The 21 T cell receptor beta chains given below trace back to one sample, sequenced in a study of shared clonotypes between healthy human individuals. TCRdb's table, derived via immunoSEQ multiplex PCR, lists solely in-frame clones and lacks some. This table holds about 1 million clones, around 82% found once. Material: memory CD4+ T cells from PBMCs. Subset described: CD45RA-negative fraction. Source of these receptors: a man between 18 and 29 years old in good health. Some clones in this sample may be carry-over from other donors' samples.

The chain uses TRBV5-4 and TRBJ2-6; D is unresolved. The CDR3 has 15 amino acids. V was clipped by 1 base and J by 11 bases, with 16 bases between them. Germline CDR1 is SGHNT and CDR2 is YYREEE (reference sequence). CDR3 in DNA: TGTGCCAGCAGCTTGCCCGGCCGGGCCTCCGACGTCCTGACTTTC. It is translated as CASSLPGRASDVLTF.

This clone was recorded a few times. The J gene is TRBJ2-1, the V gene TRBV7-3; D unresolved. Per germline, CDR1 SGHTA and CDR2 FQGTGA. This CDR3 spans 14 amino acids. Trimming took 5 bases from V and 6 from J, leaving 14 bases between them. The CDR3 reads CASSPPGASNEQFF. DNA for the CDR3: TGTGCCAGCAGCCCCCCGGGCGCCTCCAATGAGCAGTTCTTC. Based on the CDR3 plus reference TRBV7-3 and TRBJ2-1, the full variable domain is GAGVSQTPSNKVTEKGKYVELRCDPISGHTALYWYRQSLGQGPEFLIYFQGTGAADDSGLPNDRFFAVRPEGSVSTLKIQRTERGDSAVYLCASSPPGASNEQFFGPGTRLTVL.

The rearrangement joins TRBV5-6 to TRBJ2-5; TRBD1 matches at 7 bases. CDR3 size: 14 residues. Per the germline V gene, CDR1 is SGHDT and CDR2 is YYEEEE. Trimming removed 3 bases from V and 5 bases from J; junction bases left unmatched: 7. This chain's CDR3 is CASSSLTGDETQYF. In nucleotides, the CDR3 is TGTGCCAGCAGCTCGCTAACAGGGGACGAGACCCAGTACTTC.

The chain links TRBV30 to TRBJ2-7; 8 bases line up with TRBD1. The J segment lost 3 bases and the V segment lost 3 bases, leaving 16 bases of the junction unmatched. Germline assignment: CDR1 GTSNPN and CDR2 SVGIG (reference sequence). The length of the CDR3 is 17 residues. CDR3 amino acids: CAWSGGQALSSYYEQYF. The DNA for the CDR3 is TGTGCCTGGAGCGGGGGACAGGCCTTATCCTCCTACTACGAGCAGTACTTC.

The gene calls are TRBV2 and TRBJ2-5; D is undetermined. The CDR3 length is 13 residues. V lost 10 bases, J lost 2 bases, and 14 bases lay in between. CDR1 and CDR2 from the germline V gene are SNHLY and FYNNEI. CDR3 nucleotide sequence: TGTGCCACCTCCCGTGGGATACAAGAGACCCAGTACTTC. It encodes CATSRGIQETQYF.

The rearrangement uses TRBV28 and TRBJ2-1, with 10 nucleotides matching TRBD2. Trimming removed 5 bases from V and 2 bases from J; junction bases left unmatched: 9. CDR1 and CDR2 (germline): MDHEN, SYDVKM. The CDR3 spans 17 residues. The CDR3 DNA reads TGTGCCAGCAGTATTTATTATCTAGCGGGAGCCTACAATGAGCAGTTCTTC. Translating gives CASSIYYLAGAYNEQFF.

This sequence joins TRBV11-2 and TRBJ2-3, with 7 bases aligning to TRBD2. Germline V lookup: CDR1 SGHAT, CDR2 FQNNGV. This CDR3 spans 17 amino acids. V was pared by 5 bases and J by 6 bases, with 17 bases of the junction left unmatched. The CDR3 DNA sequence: TGTGCCAGCAGCGGAGGGGAGGCGGCGGGAGCAGGGGATACGCAGTATTTT. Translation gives CASSGGEAAGAGDTQYF. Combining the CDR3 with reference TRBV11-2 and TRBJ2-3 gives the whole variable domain EAGVAQSPRYKIIEKRQSVAFWCNPISGHATLYWYQQILGQGPKLLIQFQNNGVVDDSQLPKDRFSAERLKGVDSTLKIQPAKLEDSAVYLCASSGGEAAGAGDTQYFGPGTRLTVL.

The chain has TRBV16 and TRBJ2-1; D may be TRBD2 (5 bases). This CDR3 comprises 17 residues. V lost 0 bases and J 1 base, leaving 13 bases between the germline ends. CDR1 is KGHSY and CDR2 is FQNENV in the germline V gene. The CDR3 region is CASSQSLDSQSYNEQFF. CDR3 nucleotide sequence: TGTGCCAGCAGCCAATCGTTGGACTCCCAATCCTACAATGAGCAGTTCTTC.

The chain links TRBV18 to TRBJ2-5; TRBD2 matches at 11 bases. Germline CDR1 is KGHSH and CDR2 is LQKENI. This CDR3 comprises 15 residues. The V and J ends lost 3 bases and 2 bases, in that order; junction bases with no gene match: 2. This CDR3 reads CASSPSSGRQETQYF. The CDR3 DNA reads TGTGCCAGCTCACCTTCTAGCGGGAGGCAAGAGACCCAGTACTTC.

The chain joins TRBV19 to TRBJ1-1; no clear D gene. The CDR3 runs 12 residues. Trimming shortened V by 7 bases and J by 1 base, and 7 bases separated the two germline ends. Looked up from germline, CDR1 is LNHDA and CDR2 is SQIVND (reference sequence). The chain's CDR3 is CASISGNTEAFF. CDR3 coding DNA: TGTGCCAGTATTTCGGGGAACACTGAAGCTTTCTTT. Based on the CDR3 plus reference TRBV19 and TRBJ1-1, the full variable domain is DGGITQSPKYLFRKEGQNVTLSCEQNLNHDAMYWYRQDPGQGLRLIYYSQIVNDFQKGDIAEGYSVSREKKESFPLTVTSAQKNPTAFYLCASISGNTEAFFGQGTRLTVV.

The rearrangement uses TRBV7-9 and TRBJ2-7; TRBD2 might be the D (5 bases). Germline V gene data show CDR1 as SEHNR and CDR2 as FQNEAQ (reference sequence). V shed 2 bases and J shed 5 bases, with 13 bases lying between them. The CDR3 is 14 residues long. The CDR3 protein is CASSLLTRSDEQYF. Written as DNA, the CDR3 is TGTGCCAGCAGCTTACTCACTAGGAGTGACGAGCAGTACTTC.

The CDR3 DNA is TGCGCCAGCAGCTTGGCCCCAGGGGGCTCGGGTGAGCAGTTCTTC. Residues: CASSLAPGGSGEQFF. The chain has TRBV5-1 and TRBJ2-1, with 8 bases matching TRBD1. In germline, CDR1 is SGHRS, CDR2 YFSETQ. V lost 0 bases, J lost 9 bases, and 8 bases stayed unmatched. The CDR3 contains 15 residues.

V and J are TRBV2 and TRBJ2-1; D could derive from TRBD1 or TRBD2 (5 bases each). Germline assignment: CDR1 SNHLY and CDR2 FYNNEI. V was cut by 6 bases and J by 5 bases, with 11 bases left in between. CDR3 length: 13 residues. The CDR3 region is CASRPGPNNEQFF. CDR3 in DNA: TGTGCCAGCAGGCCGGGACCCAACAATGAGCAGTTCTTC.

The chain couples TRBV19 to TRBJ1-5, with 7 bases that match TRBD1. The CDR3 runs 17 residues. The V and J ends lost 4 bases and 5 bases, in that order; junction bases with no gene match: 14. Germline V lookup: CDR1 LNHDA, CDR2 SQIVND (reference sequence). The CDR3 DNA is TGTGCCAGTAGTAGGCGGACAGGAGGGAGGGGATATCAGCCCCAGCATTTT. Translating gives CASSRRTGGRGYQPQHF.

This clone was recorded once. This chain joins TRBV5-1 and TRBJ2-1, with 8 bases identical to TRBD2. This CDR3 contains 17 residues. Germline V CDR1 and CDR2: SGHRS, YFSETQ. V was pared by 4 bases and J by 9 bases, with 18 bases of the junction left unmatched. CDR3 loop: CASSPGGANNGLSEQFF. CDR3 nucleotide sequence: TGCGCCAGCAGCCCCGGGGGGGCGAACAACGGGCTATCTGAGCAGTTCTTC.

The chain's CDR3 is CASSSGYNEQFF. As DNA, the CDR3 is TGTGCCAGCAGTTCCGGGTACAATGAGCAGTTCTTC. The gene calls are TRBV27 and TRBJ2-1; D remains unclear. Germline CDR1 reads MNHEY; CDR2 reads SMNVEV (reference sequence). V lost 4 bases to trimming and J lost 4 bases, with 5 bases between them. This CDR3 spans 12 amino acids.

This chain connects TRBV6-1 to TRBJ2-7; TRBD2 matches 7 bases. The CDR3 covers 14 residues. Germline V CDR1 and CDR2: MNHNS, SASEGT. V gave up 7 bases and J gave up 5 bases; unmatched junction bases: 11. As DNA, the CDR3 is TGTGCCAGCACCTCCCTGGGAGGGCCCCACGAGCAGTACTTC. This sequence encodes CASTSLGGPHEQYF.

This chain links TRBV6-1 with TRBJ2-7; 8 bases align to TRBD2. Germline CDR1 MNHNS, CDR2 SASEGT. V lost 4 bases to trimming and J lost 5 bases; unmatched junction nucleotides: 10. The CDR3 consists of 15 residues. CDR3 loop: CASSARSGRRDEQYF. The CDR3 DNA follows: TGTGCCAGCAGTGCCAGAAGCGGGAGACGTGACGAGCAGTACTTC.

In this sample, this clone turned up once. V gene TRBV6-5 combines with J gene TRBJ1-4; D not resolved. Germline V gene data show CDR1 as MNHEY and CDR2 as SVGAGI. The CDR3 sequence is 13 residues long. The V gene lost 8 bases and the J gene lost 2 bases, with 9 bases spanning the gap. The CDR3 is CASAGGTNEKLFF. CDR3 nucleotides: TGTGCCAGCGCAGGAGGGACTAATGAAAAACTGTTTTTT.

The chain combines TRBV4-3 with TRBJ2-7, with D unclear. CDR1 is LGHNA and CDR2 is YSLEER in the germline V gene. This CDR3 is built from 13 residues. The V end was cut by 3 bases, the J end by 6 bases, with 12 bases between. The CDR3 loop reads CASSHLESTEQYF. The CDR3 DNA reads TGCGCCAGCAGCCACTTGGAAAGCACCGAGCAGTACTTC.

CDR3 bases: TGTGCCAGCTCACCCCCGGGGGGAGCTAACTATGGCTACACCTTC. Encoded protein: CASSPPGGANYGYTF. The chain carries TRBV18 and TRBJ1-2, with a tentative D call TRBD1 (5 bases). V was cut by 3 bases and J by 0 bases, with 11 bases left in between. The germline V gene has CDR1 KGHSH and CDR2 LQKENI. This CDR3 spans 15 amino acids. The full variable domain, in which reference TRBV18 and TRBJ1-2 provide the parts outside the CDR3, is NAGVMQNPRHLVRRRGQEARLRCSPMKGHSHVYWYRQLPEEGLKFMVYLQKENIIDESGMPKERFSAEFPKEGPSILRIQQVVRGDSAAYFCASSPPGGANYGYTFGSGTRLTVV.